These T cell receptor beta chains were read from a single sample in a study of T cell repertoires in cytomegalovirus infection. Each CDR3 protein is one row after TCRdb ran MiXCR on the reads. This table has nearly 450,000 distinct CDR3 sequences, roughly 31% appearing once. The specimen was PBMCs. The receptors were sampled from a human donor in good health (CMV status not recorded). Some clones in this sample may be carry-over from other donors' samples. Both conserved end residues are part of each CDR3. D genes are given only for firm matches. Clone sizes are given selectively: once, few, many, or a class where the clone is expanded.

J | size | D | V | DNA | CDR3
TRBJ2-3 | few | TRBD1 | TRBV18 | TGTGCCAGCTCACCACGACAGGGGGGCACAGATACGCAGTATTTT | CASSPRQGGTDTQYF
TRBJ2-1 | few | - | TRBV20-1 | TGCAGTGCCTCAATCGGGGGCAATGAGCAGTTCTTC | CSASIGGNEQFF
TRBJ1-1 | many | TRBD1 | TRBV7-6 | TGTGCCAGCAGCTTAACTGGGACAGCAGTATCCACTGAAGCTTTCTTT | CASSLTGTAVSTEAFF
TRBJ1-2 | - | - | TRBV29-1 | TGCAGCGTTGAACAGTCGGGCAGCAACTATGGCTACACCTTC | CSVEQSGSNYGYTF
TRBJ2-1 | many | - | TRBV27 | TGTGCCAGCAGTTTGGGTGACTTCAACTACAATGAGCAGTTCTTC | CASSLGDFNYNEQFF
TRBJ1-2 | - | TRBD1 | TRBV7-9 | TGTGCCAGCAGCTTAGGTCCGGGACAGGGGAGCGGCTACACCTTC | CASSLGPGQGSGYTF
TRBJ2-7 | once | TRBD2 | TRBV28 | TGTGCCAGCAAAAGCTCGGGACTATCTCCCTACGAGCAGTACTTC | CASKSSGLSPYEQYF
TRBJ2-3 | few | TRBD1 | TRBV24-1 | TGTGCCACCAGTGATGACAGGGGGTATACGCAGTATTTT | CATSDDRGYTQYF
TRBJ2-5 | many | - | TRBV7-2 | TGTGCCAGCAGCTTGTTTCGTGGGGGGCAAGAGACCCAGTACTTC | CASSLFRGGQETQYF
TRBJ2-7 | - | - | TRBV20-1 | TGCAGTGCTAGAGGGCCCACCCCCCAGGGGGGTTACGAGCAGTACTTC | CSARGPTPQGGYEQYF
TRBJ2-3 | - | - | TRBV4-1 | TGCGCCAGCAGCCAAGCCGGGTTCGAAGATACGCAGTATTTT | CASSQAGFEDTQYF
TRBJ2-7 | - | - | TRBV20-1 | TGCAGTGCGGGGTCGCGGGGGCTCTACGAGCAGTACTTC | CSAGSRGLYEQYF
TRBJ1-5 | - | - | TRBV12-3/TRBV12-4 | TGTGCCAGCAGCAGACAGGTTTCTTTCAATCAGCCCCAGCATTTT | CASSRQVSFNQPQHF
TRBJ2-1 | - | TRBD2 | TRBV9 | TGTGCCAGCAGCGCCCTAGCGGGGGGGCCTGAGCAGTTCTTC | CASSALAGGPEQFF
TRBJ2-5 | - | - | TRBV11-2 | TGTGCCAGCAGCCCCAGAACGGCGAACCAAGAGACCCAGTACTTC | CASSPRTANQETQYF
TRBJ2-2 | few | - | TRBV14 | TGTGCCAGCAGCCAAGTCCTAGGCGGCGGGGAGCTGTTTTTT | CASSQVLGGGELFF
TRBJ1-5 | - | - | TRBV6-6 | TGTGCCAGCAGTTACATACAGAATCAGCCCCAGCATTTT | CASSYIQNQPQHF
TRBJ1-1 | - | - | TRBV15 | TGTGCCACCAGCGGACCTACACGGAACACTGAAGCTTTCTTT | CATSGPTRNTEAFF
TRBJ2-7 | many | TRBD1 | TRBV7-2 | TGTGCCAGCAGCTCTGCCGGGACAGGGCTAAACGAGCAGTACTTC | CASSSAGTGLNEQYF
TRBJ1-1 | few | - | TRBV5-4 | TGTGCCAGCAGCTTGTGGGGGTCGAACACTGAAGCTTTCTTT | CASSLWGSNTEAFF
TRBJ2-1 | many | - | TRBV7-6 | TGTGCCAGCAGCCCGAACAGGGTTAATGAGCAGTTCTTC | CASSPNRVNEQFF
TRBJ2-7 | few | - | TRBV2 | TGTGCCAGCAGTGACCGACAGTACTCCTACGAGCAGTACTTC | CASSDRQYSYEQYF
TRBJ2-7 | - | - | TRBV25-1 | TGTGCCAGCAGGGGACTTTACTACGAGCAGTACTTC | CASRGLYYEQYF
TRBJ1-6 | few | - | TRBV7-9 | TGTGCCAGCAGCCGGTTGGGGGCTGGTTCACCCCTCCACTTT | CASSRLGAGSPLHF
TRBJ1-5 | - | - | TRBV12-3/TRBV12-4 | TGTGACAGCAGCCCGGACAGAGGGCCCCAGCATTTT | CDSSPDRGPQHF
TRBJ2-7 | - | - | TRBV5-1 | TGCGCCAGCAGCTTGAGGACAAACTACGAGCAGTACTTC | CASSLRTNYEQYF
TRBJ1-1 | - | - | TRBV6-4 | TGTGCCAGCAGTGACTCTCTGGGGCATCTGACTGAAGCTTTCTTT | CASSDSLGHLTEAFF
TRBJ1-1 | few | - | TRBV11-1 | TGTGCCAGCAGCCGGGGGGGCGCTGAAGCTTTCTTT | CASSRGGAEAFF
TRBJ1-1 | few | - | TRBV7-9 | TGTGCCAGCAGCGTCGGGGTACGGAACACTGAAGCTTTCTTT | CASSVGVRNTEAFF
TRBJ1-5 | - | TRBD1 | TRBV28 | TGTGCCAGCAGGGGGGACAGCCCAATCAATCAGCCCCAGCATTTT | CASRGDSPINQPQHF
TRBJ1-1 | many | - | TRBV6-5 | TGTGCCAGCAGTTACTCGTTCAGGGTCCCTGGGAACACTGAAGCTTTCTTT | CASSYSFRVPGNTEAFF
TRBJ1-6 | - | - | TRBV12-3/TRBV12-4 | TGTGCCAGCAGTTTTCATAATTCACCCCTCCACTTT | CASSFHNSPLHF
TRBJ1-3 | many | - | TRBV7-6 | TGTGCCAGCAGCTTAAAGCCCTCTGGAAACACCATATATTTT | CASSLKPSGNTIYF
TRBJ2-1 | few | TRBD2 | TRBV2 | TGTGCCAGCACCCCGGGACTAGCGGGGGAACCCCCTTCGAATGAGCAGTTCTTC | CASTPGLAGEPPSNEQFF
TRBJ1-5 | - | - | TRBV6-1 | TGTGCCAGCAGTGAAATTCCCCCAGGGAGGAGCAATCAGCCCCAGCCTTTT | CASSEIPPGRSNQPQPF
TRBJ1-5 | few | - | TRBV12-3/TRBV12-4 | TGTGCCAGCAGTCCAAACCCAGGGAGTCAGCCCCAGCATTTT | CASSPNPGSQPQHF
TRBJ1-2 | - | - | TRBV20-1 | TGCAGTGCCCACCAGGACAGTTCAGACTATGGCTACACCTTC | CSAHQDSSDYGYTF
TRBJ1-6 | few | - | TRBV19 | TGTGCCAGTACTGTGGGCCCCCTCTCACCCCTCCACTTT | CASTVGPLSPLHF
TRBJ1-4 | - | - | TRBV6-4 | TGTGCCAGCAGTGACCGTTTAGGGGGAGAAAAACTGTTTTTT | CASSDRLGGEKLFF
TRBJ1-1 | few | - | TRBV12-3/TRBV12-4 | TGTGCCAGCAGGGGAGGTGAAGCTTTCTTT | CASRGGEAFF
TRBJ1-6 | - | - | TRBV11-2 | TGTGCCAGCAGCCCCGCAGGACAGTTGAATTCACCCCTCCACTTT | CASSPAGQLNSPLHF
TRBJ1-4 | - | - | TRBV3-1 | TGTGCCAGCAGCCAAGGAGGGGGGGCTAGTGAAAAACTGTTTTTT | CASSQGGGASEKLFF
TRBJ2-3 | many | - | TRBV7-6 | TGTGCCAGCAGCTTAGTGTCGAGAGACTGGGATACGCAGTATTTT | CASSLVSRDWDTQYF
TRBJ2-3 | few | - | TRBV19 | TGTGCCAGTAGTATGAACGTGGGGGGTTCAGATACGCAGTATTTT | CASSMNVGGSDTQYF
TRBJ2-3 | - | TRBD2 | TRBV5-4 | TGTGCCAGCAGCACGGGACTAGCGACAGATACGCAGTATTTT | CASSTGLATDTQYF
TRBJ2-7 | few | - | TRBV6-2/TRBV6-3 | TGTGCCAGCAGTTACTTCAAGGCCTCCTACGAGCAGTACTTC | CASSYFKASYEQYF
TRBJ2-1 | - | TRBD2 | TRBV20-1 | TGCAGTGCTAGAGGGACTAGCGGGGGAGGTAATGAGCAGTTCTTC | CSARGTSGGGNEQFF